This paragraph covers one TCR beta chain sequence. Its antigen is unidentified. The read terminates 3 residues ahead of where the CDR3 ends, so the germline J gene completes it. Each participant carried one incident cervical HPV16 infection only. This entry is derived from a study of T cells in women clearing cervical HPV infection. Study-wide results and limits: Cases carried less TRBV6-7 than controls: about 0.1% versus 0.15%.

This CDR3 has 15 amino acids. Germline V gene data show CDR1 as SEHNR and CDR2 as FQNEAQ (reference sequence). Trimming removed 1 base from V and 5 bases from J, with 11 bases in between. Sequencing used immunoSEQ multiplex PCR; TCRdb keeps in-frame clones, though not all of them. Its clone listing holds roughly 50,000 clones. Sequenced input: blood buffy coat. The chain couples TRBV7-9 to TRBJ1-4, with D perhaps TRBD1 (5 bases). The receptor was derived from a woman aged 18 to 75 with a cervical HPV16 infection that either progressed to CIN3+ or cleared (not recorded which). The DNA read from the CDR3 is TGTGCCAGCAGCTTAGAGGCAGGGTCAAATGAAAAA. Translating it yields CASSLEAGSNEK. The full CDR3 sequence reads CASSLEAGSNEKLFF. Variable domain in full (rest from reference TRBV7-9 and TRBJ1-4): DTGVSQNPRHKITKRGQNVTFRCDPISEHNRLYWYRQTLGQGPEFLTYFQNEAQLEKSRLLSDRFSAERPKGSFSTLEIQRTEQGDSAMYLCASSLEAGSNEKLFFGSGTQLSVL.